These 21 T cell receptor beta chains were all obtained from the same sample, sequenced in a study of blood T cell repertoires in COVID-19. Some clones are missing from TCRdb's copy, which holds only in-frame ones; the method was immunoSEQ multiplex PCR. The sample lists 200,000 or so clones; around 80% were seen once. The source material was peripheral blood. The receptors here all came from a woman aged 70-85 years with acute or convalescent COVID-19.

CDR3 residues: CASSLGTGRRGLFF. The DNA for the CDR3 is TGTGCCAGCAGTCTCGGGACAGGCCGACGGGGACTGTTTTTT. The chain joins TRBV2 to TRBJ1-4; TRBD1 agrees at 8 bases. V was pared by 5 bases and J by 13 bases, with 12 bases of the junction left unmatched. This CDR3 has 14 residues. Germline loops: CDR1 SNHLY, CDR2 FYNNEI.

The rearrangement links TRBV28 to TRBJ1-2; D is possibly TRBD1 (5 bases). Germline V gives CDR1 MDHEN, CDR2 SYDVKM. Trimming took 4 bases from V and 8 from J, leaving 17 bases between them. The CDR3 length is 14 residues. The CDR3 nucleotides read TGTGCCAGCAGTTCGACAGTGATCCTCTCCGGCTACACCTTC. The encoded protein is CASSSTVILSGYTF.

The chain employs TRBV2 and TRBJ1-5; D might be TRBD1 (5 bases). There are 14 residues in the CDR3. V shed 4 bases and J shed 3 bases, with 10 bases lying between them. The germline V gene encodes CDR1 SNHLY and CDR2 FYNNEI. CDR3 sequence (DNA): TGTGCCAGCAGTGGATCACAGGCCAATCAGCCCCAGCATTTT. Translated: CASSGSQANQPQHF.

The gene calls are TRBV18 and TRBJ1-3; D gene uncertain. Trimming left V 2 bases short and J 4 bases short, with 12 bases between. CDR1 and CDR2 (germline): KGHSH, LQKENI. The CDR3 consists of 15 residues. The CDR3 bases are TGTGCCAGCTCACCAGGTCCGGGGAGGGGAAACACCATATATTTT. Translating gives CASSPGPGRGNTIYF.

The chain employs TRBV29-1 and TRBJ2-7; D perhaps matches TRBD2 (6 bases). Between the trimmed V and J ends, which lost 4 bases and 5 bases, there was a span of 15 bases. Germline V gene sequence: CDR1 SQVTM, CDR2 ANQGSEA. This CDR3 region has 13 residues. CDR3 DNA: TGCAGCGTTGTGGGGGAGGTTCGTAACGAGCAGTACTTC. Translating gives CSVVGEVRNEQYF.

This chain joins TRBV2 and TRBJ1-5; maybe TRBD1 (5 bases). CDR3 length equals 15 residues. Trimming stripped 1 base from V and 5 bases from J, with 12 bases between. CDR1 is SNHLY and CDR2 is FYNNEI in the germline V gene. For the CDR3, the DNA is TGTGCCAGCAGTGAAGAGAAGGGGTTTCATCAGCCCCAGCATTTT. Protein: CASSEEKGFHQPQHF. Based on the CDR3 plus reference TRBV2 and TRBJ1-5, the full variable domain is EPEVTQTPSHQVTQMGQEVILRCVPISNHLYFYWYRQILGQKVEFLVSFYNNEISEKSEIFDDQFSVERPDGSNFTLKIRSTKLEDSAMYFCASSEEKGFHQPQHFGDGTRLSIL.

V and J are TRBV3-1 (or the pseudogene TRBV3-2) and TRBJ2-1; 9 nucleotides match TRBD2. V shed 4 bases and J 8 bases; nucleotides not matched to a gene: 6. This CDR3 is built from 14 residues. Germline V CDR1 and CDR2: LGHDT, YNNKEL (reference sequence). The CDR3 region is CASSPASGNYEQFF. The CDR3 region has the DNA TGTGCCAGCAGCCCTGCTAGCGGGAACTATGAGCAGTTCTTC.

This chain connects TRBV9 to TRBJ2-7; 8 nucleotides match TRBD2. The CDR3 is 14 residues long. The V gene's germline CDR1 is SGDLS and CDR2 YYNGEE. V shed 2 bases and J 5 bases; nucleotides not matched to a gene: 6. The CDR3 reads CASSVTAGGHEQYF. Here the CDR3 DNA reads TGTGCCAGCAGCGTTACGGCGGGAGGCCACGAGCAGTACTTC. Full variable domain (remainder filled in from reference TRBV9 and TRBJ2-7): DSGVTQTPKHLITATGQRVTLRCSPRSGDLSVYWYQQSLDQGLQFLIQYYNGEERAKGNILERFSAQQFPDLHSELNLSSLELGDSALYFCASSVTAGGHEQYFGPGTRLTVT.

The gene calls are TRBV7-2 and TRBJ2-7; 7 nucleotides match TRBD2. The CDR3 contains 18 residues. The germline CDR1 and CDR2 sequences are SGHTA and FQGNSA. V gave up 5 bases and J gave up 7 bases; unmatched junction bases: 23. The CDR3 loop is CASSPRTGRGVLGLEQYF. The CDR3 DNA sequence: TGTGCCAGCAGCCCCAGGACTGGCCGGGGGGTTTTGGGTCTGGAGCAGTACTTC.

This clone was counted only a few times. V and J are TRBV9 and TRBJ1-2; D perhaps matches TRBD1 (6 bases). V dropped 0 bases and J dropped 2 bases, with 11 bases sitting between them. This CDR3 is 15 amino acids long. Looked up from germline, CDR1 is SGDLS and CDR2 is YYNGEE. In DNA form, the CDR3 reads TGTGCCAGCAGCGTAGGGCAGGGGCCCAACTATGGCTACACCTTC. Translation: CASSVGQGPNYGYTF.

The J gene is TRBJ2-3, the V gene TRBV7-9; perhaps TRBD1 as D (6 bases). Germline CDR1 and CDR2: SEHNR and FQNEAQ (reference sequence). Trimming pared 4 bases from V and 3 bases from J, leaving 26 bases between. The CDR3 consists of 19 residues. The chain's CDR3 is CASSSSPLTTGTGTDTQYF. CDR3 sequence (DNA): TGTGCCAGCAGCTCATCACCCCTTACCACAGGGACGGGAACAGATACGCAGTATTTT.

This sequence joins TRBV24-1 and TRBJ2-1; 14 positions agree with TRBD2. The V and J ends lost 3 bases and 10 bases, in that order; junction bases with no gene match: 7. The CDR3 is 16 residues long. Germline V gene data show CDR1 as KGHDR and CDR2 as SFDVKD. The CDR3 region is CATSDPGLAGDREQFF. The DNA for the CDR3 is TGTGCCACCAGTGATCCGGGACTAGCGGGAGACCGGGAGCAGTTCTTC.

The chain employs TRBV2 and TRBJ2-2, with 14 bases that match TRBD2. Germline-derived CDR1 and CDR2 are SNHLY and FYNNEI. The CDR3 has 19 residues. Unmatched junction bases numbered 6, after V lost 3 bases and J lost 0 bases. DNA for the CDR3: TGTGCCAGCAGTGAGATGGGACTAGCGGGAGAGGCGAACACCGGGGAGCTGTTTTTT. This codes for CASSEMGLAGEANTGELFF.

The chain has TRBV3-1 (or the pseudogene TRBV3-2) and TRBJ2-1; 7 nucleotides match TRBD2. Germline assignment: CDR1 LGHDT and CDR2 YNNKEL (reference sequence). V was pared by 1 base and J by 15 bases, with 12 bases of the junction left unmatched. The CDR3 length is 14 residues. CDR3 loop: CASSQVFLSGGWFF. The CDR3 nucleotides are TGTGCCAGCAGCCAAGTTTTCTTATCGGGAGGATGGTTCTTC.

The genes are TRBV25-1 and TRBJ2-7; 8 positions agree with TRBD1. This CDR3 comprises 14 residues. Trimming at V came to 4 bases and at J to 4 bases, leaving 6 bases not matched to a gene. The germline CDR1 and CDR2 sequences are MGHDK and SYGVNS. The CDR3 DNA reads TGTGCCAGCAGTGCTTCGGACAGGGCTTACGAGCAGTACTTC. This encodes CASSASDRAYEQYF.

The chain is built from TRBV10-3 and TRBJ2-3; TRBD2 is a possible D gene (6 bases). Trimming took off 3 bases at V and 3 bases at J, with 10 bases between the two ends. This CDR3 has 14 amino acids. Germline V lookup: CDR1 ENHRY, CDR2 SYGVKD. CDR3 in amino acids: CAISDWGGTDTQYF. The CDR3 DNA is TGTGCCATCAGTGACTGGGGAGGTACAGATACGCAGTATTTT.

V is TRBV6-6 and J is TRBJ1-1, with 7 bases matching TRBD1. With V trimmed by 5 bases and J by 6 bases, 12 bases remained unmatched. Germline lookup yields CDR1 MNHNY and CDR2 SVGAGI (reference sequence). This CDR3 has 15 amino acids. CDR3: CASSKNRGGGAEAFF. The CDR3 DNA sequence: TGTGCCAGCAGTAAAAACAGGGGCGGAGGGGCTGAAGCTTTCTTT.

This chain joins TRBV28 and TRBJ1-1; TRBD1 agrees at 7 bases. This CDR3 comprises 13 residues. With 3 bases clipped from V and 10 bases from J, the junction kept 8 bases outside the gene matches. Germline V lookup: CDR1 MDHEN, CDR2 SYDVKM. In DNA, the CDR3 is TGTGCCAGCAGTTTTGGTCAGGGGGGCGCAGCTTTCTTT. This codes for CASSFGQGGAAFF.

V gene TRBV10-1 combines with J gene TRBJ1-1, with a possible D match to TRBD1 (6 bases). Germline values: CDR1 WNHNN, CDR2 SYGVQD (reference sequence). The CDR3 spans 16 residues. V lost 3 bases and J lost 0, with 14 bases in between. The DNA for the CDR3 is TGCGCCAGCAGTGAACAGGGCATCGGAATGAACACTGAAGCTTTCTTT. It yields the protein CASSEQGIGMNTEAFF.

The chain carries TRBV7-2 and TRBJ2-1; 8 bases agree with TRBD2. The CDR3 has 15 residues. Trimming at V came to 3 bases and at J to 3 bases, leaving 4 bases not matched to a gene. Looked up from germline, CDR1 is SGHTA and CDR2 is FQGNSA. The CDR3 is CASSLLAGFYNEQFF. The CDR3 nucleotides read TGTGCCAGCAGCTTGTTAGCGGGATTCTACAATGAGCAGTTCTTC.

The rearrangement links TRBV5-4 to TRBJ2-7, with 7 bases that match TRBD1. V lost 4 bases to trimming and J lost 3 bases; unmatched junction nucleotides: 4. CDR3 size: 13 residues. CDR1 is SGHNT and CDR2 is YYREEE in the germline V gene (reference sequence). The CDR3 region is CASSGWDSYEQYF. The DNA of the CDR3 is TGTGCCAGCAGCGGATGGGACAGCTACGAGCAGTACTTC.